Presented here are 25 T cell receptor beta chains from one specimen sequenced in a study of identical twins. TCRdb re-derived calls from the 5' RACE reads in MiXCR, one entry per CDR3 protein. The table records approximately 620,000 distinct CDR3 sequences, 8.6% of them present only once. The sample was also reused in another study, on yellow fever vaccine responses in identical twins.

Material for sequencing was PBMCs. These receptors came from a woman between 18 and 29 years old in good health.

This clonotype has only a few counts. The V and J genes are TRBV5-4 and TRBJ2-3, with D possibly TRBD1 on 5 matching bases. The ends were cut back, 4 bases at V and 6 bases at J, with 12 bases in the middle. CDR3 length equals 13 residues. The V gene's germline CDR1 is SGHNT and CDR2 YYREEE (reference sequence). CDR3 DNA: TGTGCCAGCAGCCTCCACAGGCGCGATACGCAGTATTTT. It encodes CASSLHRRDTQYF.

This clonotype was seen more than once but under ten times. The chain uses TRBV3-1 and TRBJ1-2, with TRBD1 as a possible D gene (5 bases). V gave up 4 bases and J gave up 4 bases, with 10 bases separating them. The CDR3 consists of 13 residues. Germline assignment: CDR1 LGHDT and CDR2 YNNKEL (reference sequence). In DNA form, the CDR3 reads TGTGCCAGCAGCCCAGGGTCCGGCTATGGCTACACCTTC. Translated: CASSPGSGYGYTF.

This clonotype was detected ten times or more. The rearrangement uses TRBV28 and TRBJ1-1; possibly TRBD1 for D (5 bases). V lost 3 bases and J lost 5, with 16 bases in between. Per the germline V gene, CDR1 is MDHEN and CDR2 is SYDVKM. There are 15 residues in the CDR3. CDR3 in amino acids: CASSFGGLRGTEAFF. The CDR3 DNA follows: TGTGCCAGCAGTTTTGGGGGTCTCAGAGGGACTGAAGCTTTCTTT. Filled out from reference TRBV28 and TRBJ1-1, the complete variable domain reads DVKVTQSSRYLVKRTGEKVFLECVQDMDHENMFWYRQDPGLGLRLIYFSYDVKMKEKGDIPEGYSVSREKKERFSLILESASTNQTSMYLCASSFGGLRGTEAFFGQGTRLTVV.

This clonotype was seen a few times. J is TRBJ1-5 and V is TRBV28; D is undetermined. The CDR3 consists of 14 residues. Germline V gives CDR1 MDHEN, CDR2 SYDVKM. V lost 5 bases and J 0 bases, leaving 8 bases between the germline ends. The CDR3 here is CASSRVYSNQPQHF. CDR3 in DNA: TGTGCCAGCAGTCGAGTGTATAGCAATCAGCCCCAGCATTTT.

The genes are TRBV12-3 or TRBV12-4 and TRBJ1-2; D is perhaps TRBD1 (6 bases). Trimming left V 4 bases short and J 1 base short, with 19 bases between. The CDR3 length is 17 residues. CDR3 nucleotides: TGTGCCAGCAGTTACCCGGACAGCGCGAGATTTAACTATGGCTACACCTTC. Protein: CASSYPDSARFNYGYTF.

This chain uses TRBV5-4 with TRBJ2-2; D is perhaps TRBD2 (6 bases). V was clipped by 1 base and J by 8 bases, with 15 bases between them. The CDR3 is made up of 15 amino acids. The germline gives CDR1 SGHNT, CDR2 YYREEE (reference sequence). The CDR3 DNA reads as TGTGCCAGCAGCTTGTCTGGGACTGCTTCAGGGGAGCTGTTTTTT. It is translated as CASSLSGTASGELFF.

The DNA for the CDR3 is TGCGCCAGCAGCCAAGGAGGCGGGAAATTCTACACGGATACGCAGTATTTT. Translated: CASSQGGGKFYTDTQYF. The chain uses TRBV4-1 and TRBJ2-3, with D possibly matching TRBD2 (6 bases). This CDR3 comprises 17 residues. Trimming took off 1 base at V and 6 bases at J, with 20 bases between the two ends. CDR1 and CDR2 (germline): MGHRA, YSYEKL.

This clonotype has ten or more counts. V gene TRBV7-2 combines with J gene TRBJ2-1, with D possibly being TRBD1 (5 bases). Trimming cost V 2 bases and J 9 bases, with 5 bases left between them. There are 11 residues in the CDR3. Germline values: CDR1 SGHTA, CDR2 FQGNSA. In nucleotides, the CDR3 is TGTGCCAGCAGCTTAAGGGGTGAGCAGTTCTTC. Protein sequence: CASSLRGEQFF.

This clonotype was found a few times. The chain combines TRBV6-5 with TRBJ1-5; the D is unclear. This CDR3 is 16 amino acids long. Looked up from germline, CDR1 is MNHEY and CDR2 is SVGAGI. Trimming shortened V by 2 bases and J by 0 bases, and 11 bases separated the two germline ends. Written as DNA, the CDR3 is TGTGCCAGCAGTTACCCTGCAGATACTAGCAATCAGCCCCAGCATTTT. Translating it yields CASSYPADTSNQPQHF.

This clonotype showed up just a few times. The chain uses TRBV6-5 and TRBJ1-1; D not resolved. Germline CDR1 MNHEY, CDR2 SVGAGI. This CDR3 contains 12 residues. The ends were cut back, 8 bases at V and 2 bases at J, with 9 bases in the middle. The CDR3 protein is CASGRSNTEAFF. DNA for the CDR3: TGTGCCAGCGGTAGGTCAAACACTGAAGCTTTCTTT.

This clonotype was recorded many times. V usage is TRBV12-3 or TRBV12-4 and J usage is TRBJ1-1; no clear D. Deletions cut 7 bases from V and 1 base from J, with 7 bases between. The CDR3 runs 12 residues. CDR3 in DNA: TGTGCCAGCATGTCAGGGAACACTGAAGCTTTCTTT. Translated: CASMSGNTEAFF.

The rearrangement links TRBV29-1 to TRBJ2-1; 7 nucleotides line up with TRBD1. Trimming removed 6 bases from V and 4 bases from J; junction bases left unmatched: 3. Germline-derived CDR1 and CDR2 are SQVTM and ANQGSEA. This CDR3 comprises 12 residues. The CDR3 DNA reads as TGCAGCGTAACGACAGGGTACAATGAGCAGTTCTTC. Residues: CSVTTGYNEQFF.

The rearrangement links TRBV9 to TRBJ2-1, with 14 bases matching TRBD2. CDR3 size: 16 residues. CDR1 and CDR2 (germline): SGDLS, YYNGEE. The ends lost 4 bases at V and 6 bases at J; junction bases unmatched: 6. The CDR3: CASSPGLAGGVNEQFF. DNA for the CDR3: TGTGCCAGCAGCCCCGGACTAGCGGGGGGTGTCAATGAGCAGTTCTTC.

CDR3 DNA sequence: TGTGCTAGTGGTCCCCCAGTAGCGGGAGGGCCTGGTGAGCAGTTCTTC. Its protein product is CASGPPVAGGPGEQFF. The chain uses TRBV12-5 and TRBJ2-1; 11 positions agree with TRBD2. CDR1 is LGHNT, CDR2 FRNRAP, per germline. The CDR3 runs 16 residues. Trimming at V came to 5 bases and at J to 9 bases, leaving 12 bases not matched to a gene.

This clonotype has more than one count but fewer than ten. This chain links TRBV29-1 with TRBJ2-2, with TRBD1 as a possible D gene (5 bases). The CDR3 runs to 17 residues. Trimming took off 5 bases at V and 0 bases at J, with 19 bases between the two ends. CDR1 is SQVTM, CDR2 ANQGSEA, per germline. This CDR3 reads CSVLLSTANTNTGELFF. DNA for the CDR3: TGCAGCGTTCTCCTTTCGACAGCGAATACGAACACCGGGGAGCTGTTTTTT.

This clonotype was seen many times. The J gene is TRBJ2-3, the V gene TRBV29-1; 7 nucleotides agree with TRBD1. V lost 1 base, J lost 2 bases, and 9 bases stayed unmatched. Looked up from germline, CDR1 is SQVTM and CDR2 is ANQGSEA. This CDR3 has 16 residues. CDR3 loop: CSVEGSDRGLTDTQYF. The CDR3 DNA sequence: TGCAGCGTTGAAGGGTCGGATAGGGGGCTCACAGATACGCAGTATTTT.

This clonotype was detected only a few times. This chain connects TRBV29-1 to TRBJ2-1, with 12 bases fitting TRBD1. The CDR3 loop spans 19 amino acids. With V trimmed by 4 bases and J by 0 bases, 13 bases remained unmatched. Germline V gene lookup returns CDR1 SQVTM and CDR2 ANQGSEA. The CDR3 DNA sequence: TGCAGCGTTGCCTCCGGGACAGGGGGCGGCGATAACTCCTACAATGAGCAGTTCTTC. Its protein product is CSVASGTGGGDNSYNEQFF.

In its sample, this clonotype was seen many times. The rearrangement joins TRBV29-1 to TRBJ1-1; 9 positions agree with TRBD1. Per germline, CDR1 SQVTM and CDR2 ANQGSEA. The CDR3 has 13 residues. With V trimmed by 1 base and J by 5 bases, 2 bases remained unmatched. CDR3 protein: CSVEGTGATEAFF. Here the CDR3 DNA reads TGCAGCGTTGAAGGGACAGGGGCTACTGAAGCTTTCTTT.

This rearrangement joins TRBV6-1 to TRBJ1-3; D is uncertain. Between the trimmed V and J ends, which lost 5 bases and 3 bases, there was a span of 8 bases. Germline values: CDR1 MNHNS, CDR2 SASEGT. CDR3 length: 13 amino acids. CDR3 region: CASSSPNGNTIYF. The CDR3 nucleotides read TGTGCCAGCAGTAGCCCAAATGGAAACACCATATATTTT.

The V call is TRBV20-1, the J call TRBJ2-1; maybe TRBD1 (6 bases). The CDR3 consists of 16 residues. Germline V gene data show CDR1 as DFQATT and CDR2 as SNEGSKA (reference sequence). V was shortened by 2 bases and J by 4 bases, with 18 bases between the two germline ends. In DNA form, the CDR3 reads TGCAGTGCTAGACCTCGAGGGGGTAGCGAGTACAATGAGCAGTTCTTC. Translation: CSARPRGGSEYNEQFF.

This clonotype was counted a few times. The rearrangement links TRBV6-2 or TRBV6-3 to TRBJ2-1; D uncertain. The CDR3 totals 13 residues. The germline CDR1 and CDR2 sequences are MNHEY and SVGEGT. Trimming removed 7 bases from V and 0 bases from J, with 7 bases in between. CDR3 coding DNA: TGTGCCAGCATGGGTAGCTCCTACAATGAGCAGTTCTTC. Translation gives CASMGSSYNEQFF.

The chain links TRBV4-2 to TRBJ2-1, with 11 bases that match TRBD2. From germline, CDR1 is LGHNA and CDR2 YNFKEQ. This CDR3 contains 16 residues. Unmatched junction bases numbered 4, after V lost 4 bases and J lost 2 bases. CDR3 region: CASSRETSGAYNEQFF. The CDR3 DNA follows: TGTGCCAGCAGCCGGGAGACTAGCGGGGCCTACAATGAGCAGTTCTTC.

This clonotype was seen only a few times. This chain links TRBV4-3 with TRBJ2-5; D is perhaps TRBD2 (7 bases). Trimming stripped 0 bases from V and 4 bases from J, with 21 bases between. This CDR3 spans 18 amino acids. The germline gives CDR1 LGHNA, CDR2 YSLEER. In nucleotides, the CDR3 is TGCGCCAGCAGCCAAGATAAGGGGGGACTACCACTAGGAGAGACCCAGTACTTC. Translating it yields CASSQDKGGLPLGETQYF.

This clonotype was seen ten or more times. The chain's CDR3 is CASSLDGAKNIQYF. Written as DNA, the CDR3 is TGTGCCAGCAGTTTAGACGGGGCCAAAAACATTCAGTACTTC. This chain uses TRBV28 with TRBJ2-4; D is unclear. This CDR3 is 14 amino acids long. Germline V lookup: CDR1 MDHEN, CDR2 SYDVKM. Trimming shortened V by 2 bases and J by 1 base, and 6 bases separated the two germline ends.

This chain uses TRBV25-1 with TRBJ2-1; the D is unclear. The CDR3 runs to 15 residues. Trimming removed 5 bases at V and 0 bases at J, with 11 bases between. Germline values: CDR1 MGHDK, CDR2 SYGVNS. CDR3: CASSQNAVSYNEQFF. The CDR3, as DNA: TGTGCCAGCAGTCAGAATGCGGTCTCCTACAATGAGCAGTTCTTC.